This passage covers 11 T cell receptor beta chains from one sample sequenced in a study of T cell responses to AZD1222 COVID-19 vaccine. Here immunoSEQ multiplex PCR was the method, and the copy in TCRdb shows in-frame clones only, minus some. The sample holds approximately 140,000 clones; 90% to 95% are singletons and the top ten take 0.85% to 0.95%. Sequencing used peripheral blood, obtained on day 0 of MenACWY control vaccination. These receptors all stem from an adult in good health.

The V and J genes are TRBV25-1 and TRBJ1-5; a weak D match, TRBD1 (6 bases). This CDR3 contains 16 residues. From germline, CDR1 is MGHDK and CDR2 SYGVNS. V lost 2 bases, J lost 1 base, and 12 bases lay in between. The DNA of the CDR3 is TGTGCCAGCAGTGAAGGGACACTATGGAGCAATCAGCCCCAGCATTTT. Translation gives CASSEGTLWSNQPQHF.

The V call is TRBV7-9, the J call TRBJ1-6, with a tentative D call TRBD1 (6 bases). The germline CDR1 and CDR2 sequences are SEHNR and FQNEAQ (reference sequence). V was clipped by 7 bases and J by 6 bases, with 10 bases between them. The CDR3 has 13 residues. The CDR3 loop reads CASTNRVNSPLHF. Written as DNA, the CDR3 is TGTGCCAGCACAAACAGGGTTAATTCACCCCTCCACTTT.

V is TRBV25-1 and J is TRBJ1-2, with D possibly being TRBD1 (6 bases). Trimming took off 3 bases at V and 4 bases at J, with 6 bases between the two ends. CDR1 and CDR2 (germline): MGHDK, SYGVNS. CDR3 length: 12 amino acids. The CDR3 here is CASSDRGYGYTF. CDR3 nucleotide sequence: TGTGCCAGCAGTGACAGGGGCTATGGCTACACCTTC.

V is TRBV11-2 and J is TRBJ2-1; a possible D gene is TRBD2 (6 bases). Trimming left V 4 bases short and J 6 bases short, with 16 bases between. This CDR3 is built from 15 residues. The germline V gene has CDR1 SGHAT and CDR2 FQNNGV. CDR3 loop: CASSSAGTWSNEQFF. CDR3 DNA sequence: TGTGCCAGCAGCTCCGCCGGGACTTGGAGCAATGAGCAGTTCTTC.

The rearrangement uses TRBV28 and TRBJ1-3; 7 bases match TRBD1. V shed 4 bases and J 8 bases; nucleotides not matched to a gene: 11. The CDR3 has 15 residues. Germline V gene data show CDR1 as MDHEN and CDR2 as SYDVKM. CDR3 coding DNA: TGTGCCAGCAGTTCAACAGGGGTTCAGGAGTACACCATATATTTT. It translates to CASSSTGVQEYTIYF.

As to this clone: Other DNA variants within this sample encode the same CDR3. The CDR3 protein is CASSQDRGETQYF. For the CDR3, the DNA is TGTGCCAGCAGCCAAGATCGGGGGGAGACCCAGTACTTC. V and J are TRBV3-1 (or the pseudogene TRBV3-2) and TRBJ2-5, with a weak D call TRBD2 (6 bases). The CDR3 is 13 residues long. The V gene lost 0 bases and the J gene lost 5 bases, with 7 bases spanning the gap. Germline loops: CDR1 LGHDT, CDR2 YNNKEL (reference sequence).

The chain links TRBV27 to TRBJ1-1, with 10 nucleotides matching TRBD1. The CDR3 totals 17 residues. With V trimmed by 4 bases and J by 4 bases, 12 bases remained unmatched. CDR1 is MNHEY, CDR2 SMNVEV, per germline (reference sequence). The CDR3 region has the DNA TGTGCCAGCAGTTCGGGACAGGGGAAGGCCGGGGGCACTGAAGCTTTCTTT. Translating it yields CASSSGQGKAGGTEAFF.

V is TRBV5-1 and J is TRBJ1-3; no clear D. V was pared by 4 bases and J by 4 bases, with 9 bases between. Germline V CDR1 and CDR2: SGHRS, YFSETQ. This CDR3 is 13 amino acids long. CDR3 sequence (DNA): TGCGCCAGCAGCGAGGGATCCGGAAACACCATATATTTT. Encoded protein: CASSEGSGNTIYF.

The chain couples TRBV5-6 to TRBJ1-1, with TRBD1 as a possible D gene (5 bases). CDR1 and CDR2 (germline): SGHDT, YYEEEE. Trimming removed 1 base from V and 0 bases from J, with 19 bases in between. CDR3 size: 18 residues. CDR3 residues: CASSLREGLLLMNTEAFF. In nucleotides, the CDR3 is TGTGCCAGCAGCTTGCGGGAGGGACTACTTCTAATGAACACTGAAGCTTTCTTT.

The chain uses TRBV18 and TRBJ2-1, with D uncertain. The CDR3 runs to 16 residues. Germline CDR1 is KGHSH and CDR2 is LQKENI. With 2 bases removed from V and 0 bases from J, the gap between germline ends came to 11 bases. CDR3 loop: CASSPDQTYSYNEQFF. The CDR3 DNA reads TGTGCCAGCTCACCAGACCAAACCTACTCCTACAATGAGCAGTTCTTC.

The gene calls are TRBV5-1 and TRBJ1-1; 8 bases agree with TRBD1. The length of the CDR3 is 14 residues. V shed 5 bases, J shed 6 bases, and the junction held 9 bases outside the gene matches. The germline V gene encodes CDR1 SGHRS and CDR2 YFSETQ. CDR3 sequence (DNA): TGCGCCAGCAGACTAGTACAGGGGGGCTCTGAAGCTTTCTTT. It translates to CASRLVQGGSEAFF.